This TCR delta chain was identified in a study of gamma-delta T cells after stem cell transplantation. TCRdb processed the RT-PCR reads again with the CATT caller. The sample records over 2,000 delta-chain clones, 1.2% being singletons. Comments on this clone: A far bigger clonotype differs at one base, so this is likely a read error.

The TCR comes from a human donor. It is not recorded whose cells these are; they may come from a transplant donor. Sequencing input: gamma-delta T cells.

CDR3: CALGEFRRPSPAGGLPLTF. As DNA, the CDR3 is TGTGCTCTTGGGGAATTCCGACGGCCTTCCCCGGCCGGGGGACTACCCCTGACCTTT. This chain connects TRDV1 to TRDJ4, with D perhaps assigned TRDD2 or TRDD3 (6 bases each). The CDR3 loop spans 19 amino acids. Germline CDR1 is TSWWSYY and CDR2 is QGS.